The clone carrying this T cell receptor (beta chain) has more than one count but fewer than ten. Its antigen is unknown. This entry comes from a study of vaccination and CD4 T cells after COVID-19. From germline, CDR1 is DFQATT and CDR2 SNEGSKA (reference sequence). CDR3 length: 13 residues. The germline V and J ends were trimmed by 0 bases and 2 bases, with 5 bases remaining between them. The treatment denotes: approximately 9-day PBMC culture with coronavirus spike peptide pools or control peptides (ViraFEST assay). Antigen-specific T cells were expanded with peptide pools by ViraFEST, and TCRs were then sequenced. Oncomine TCR Beta short-read sequencing was applied to DNA from cultured CD4+ T cells. Cultured CD4+ T cells yielded the extracted genomic DNA. TCRdb redid the calling of the PCR reads with MiXCR, one entry per CDR3 protein. Of fewer than 15,000 distinct CDR3 sequences listed, nearly 45% are singletons.

The clonotype comes from a human donor who had recovered from COVID-19. The chain employs TRBV20-1 and TRBJ1-5; D may be TRBD1 (5 bases). The sequenced sample was CD4+ T cells from blood, cultured in vitro, obtained after SARS-CoV-2 vaccination. CDR3 sequence (DNA): TGCAGTGCTAGAGAAGGGGGCAATCAGCCCCAGCATTTT. Its translation: CSAREGGNQPQHF.